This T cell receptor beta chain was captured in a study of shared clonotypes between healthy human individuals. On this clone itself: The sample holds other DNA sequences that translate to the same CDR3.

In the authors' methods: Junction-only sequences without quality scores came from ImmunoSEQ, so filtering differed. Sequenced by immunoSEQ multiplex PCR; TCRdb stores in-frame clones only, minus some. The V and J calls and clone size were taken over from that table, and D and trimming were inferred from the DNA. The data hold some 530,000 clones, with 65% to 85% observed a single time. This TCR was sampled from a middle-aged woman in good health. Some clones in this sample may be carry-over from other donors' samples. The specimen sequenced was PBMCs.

In DNA, the CDR3 is TGTGCCAGCAGCTTAGTCGCAGGGGCGAACACCGGGGAGCTGTTTTTT. Translating it yields CASSLVAGANTGELFF. The chain carries TRBV7-3 and TRBJ2-2; possibly TRBD1 for D (6 bases). V gave up 2 bases and J gave up 0 bases, with 10 bases separating them. The CDR3 is 16 residues long. Germline V lookup: CDR1 SGHTA, CDR2 FQGTGA. Full variable domain (missing parts from reference TRBV7-3 and TRBJ2-2): GAGVSQTPSNKVTEKGKYVELRCDPISGHTALYWYRQSLGQGPEFLIYFQGTGAADDSGLPNDRFFAVRPEGSVSTLKIQRTERGDSAVYLCASSLVAGANTGELFFGEGSRLTVL.